This T cell receptor beta chain was identified in a study of cytomegalovirus exposure and HLA in healthy donors. Whole-study findings and limits: Sequencing had likely introduced a cluster of highly shared sequence variants as an artifact. Previously analyzed data showed that most TCR beta V segments were productive at a frequency of about 87% or about 30%.

The count of this clone is one. The antigen remains undetermined. V lost 4 bases and J lost 5; bases outside the gene matches: 7. Per the germline V gene, CDR1 is LNHDA and CDR2 is SQIVND (reference sequence). The CDR3 covers 15 residues. Sampled while nominally healthy, donors likely had unrecorded immune exposures. Use of 60 Vbeta and 13 Jbeta primers characterized the PCR. The protocol was immunoSEQ multiplex PCR, while the TCRdb copy is restricted to in-frame clones and leaves out a portion. The sample has about 93,000 clones; roughly 72% are singletons. Sample: PBMCs. The rearrangement links TRBV19 to TRBJ2-2, with TRBD1 identical over 7 bases. The clonotype comes from a man aged 25-40 years in good health and CMV-seronegative. CDR3 in amino acids: CASSTWTRGTGELFF. The CDR3 region has the DNA TGTGCCAGTAGTACATGGACCAGGGGGACCGGGGAGCTGTTTTTT.